This T cell receptor (beta chain) stems from a study of tumor-infiltrating lymphocytes in glioblastoma multiforme. Study conclusions and caveats: T cells were not sorted into functional subsets.

A word on this clonotype: Its target is unknown. A read error may account for a junction end that differs from germline.

The germline V gene encodes CDR1 SGHTA and CDR2 FQGTGA. CDR3 length: 16 amino acids. TCRB libraries came from RNA via three nested multiplex PCR rounds. Input was 0.4 to 0.65 ug total RNA, reverse-transcribed with a C-beta primer. Unique molecular identifiers were not described for the libraries. Each CDR3 protein is one row after TCRdb ran MiXCR on the multiplex PCR reads. The sample includes more than 10,000 distinct CDR3 sequences, 66% of them seen just once. The sample taken for sequencing was brain tumor tissue. The chain joins TRBV7-3 to TRBJ2-1, with D possibly being TRBD1 (6 bases). The sequence was obtained from a male donor with glioblastoma. CDR3 residues: CGSSSRTVSSYNEQFF. DNA of the CDR3: TGTGGCAGCAGCTCCCGGACAGTGAGCTCCTACAATGAGCAGTTCTTC. Supplemented by reference TRBV7-3 and TRBJ2-1, the full variable domain reads GAGVSQTPSNKVTEKGKYVELRCDPISGHTALYWYRQSLGQGPEFLIYFQGTGAADDSGLPNDRFFAVRPEGSVSTLKIQRTERGDSAVYLCGSSSRTVSSYNEQFFGPGTRLTVL.